This T cell receptor beta chain was recovered during a study of shared clonotypes between healthy human individuals. Study-level information: Each donor had three CD4 naive, three CD4 memory, two CD8 naive and one CD8 memory plate.

Only CD45RO-negative cells positively selected for CCR7 counted as naive CD8 cells, so terminally differentiated effector memory CD45RA+ cells were excluded. Produced via immunoSEQ multiplex PCR; TCRdb's table is partial and in-frame only. Counted here are hundreds of thousands of clones, 92% occurring once; the ten biggest clones make up 24%. This TCR was sampled from a man aged 30 to 39 in good health. The specimen sequenced was naive CD8+ T cells sorted from blood.

The chain's CDR3 is CASSIVVSYEQYF. CDR3 in DNA: TGTGCCAGTAGTATAGTGGTTTCCTACGAGCAGTACTTC. J is TRBJ2-7 and V is TRBV19; D ambiguous. The CDR3 sequence is 13 residues long. The ends were cut back, 1 base at V and 1 base at J, with 5 bases in the middle. The germline gives CDR1 LNHDA, CDR2 SQIVND (reference sequence).